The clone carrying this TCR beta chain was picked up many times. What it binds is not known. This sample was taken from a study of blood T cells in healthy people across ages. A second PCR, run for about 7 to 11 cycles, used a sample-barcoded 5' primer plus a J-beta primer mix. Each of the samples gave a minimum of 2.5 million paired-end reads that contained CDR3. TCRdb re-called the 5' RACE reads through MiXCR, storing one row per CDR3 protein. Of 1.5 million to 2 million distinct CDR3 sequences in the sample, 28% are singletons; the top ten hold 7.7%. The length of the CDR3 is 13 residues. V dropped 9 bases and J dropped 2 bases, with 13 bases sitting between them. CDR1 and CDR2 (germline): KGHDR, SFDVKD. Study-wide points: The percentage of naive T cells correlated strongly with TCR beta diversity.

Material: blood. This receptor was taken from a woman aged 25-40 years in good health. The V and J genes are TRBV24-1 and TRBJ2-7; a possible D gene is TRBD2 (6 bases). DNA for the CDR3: TGTGCCACCGACCGGGGAGGAACCTACGAGCAGTACTTC. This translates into CATDRGGTYEQYF.